Reported below is one T cell receptor (beta chain). Its cognate antigen is unknown. The TCRbeta library incorporated unique molecular identifiers. MiXCR, applied by TCRdb to the PCR reads, yields one record per CDR3 protein. The sample lists fewer than 700,000 distinct CDR3 sequences, 10% to 15% occurring once. The data are from a study of T-cell reconstitution after alpha-beta-depleted transplantation in children. V was clipped by 4 bases and J by 8 bases; unmatched bases: 8. Germline V gives CDR1 LGHDT, CDR2 YNNKEL (reference sequence). The CDR3 has 16 amino acids. Notes on the study in general: It was newly produced T cells that mostly accounted for T-cell counts and diversity one year after transplant. Several hundred expanded graft clones reportedly were the source of alpha-beta T cells about two months after transplant.

Sequencing used PBMCs, mostly from graft donor cells, obtained 360 days after TCRalphabeta/CD19-depleted stem cell transplant. The chain uses TRBV3-1 and TRBJ2-1; 13 bases are shared with TRBD2. This clonotype originated in a male patient aged 10 to 17 who had a stem cell transplant for acute myeloid leukemia, so the T cells may come from the graft donor. For the CDR3, the DNA is TGTGCCAGCAGCCTAACTAGCGGGAGGGCCAAAGATGAGCAGTTCTTC. Translated: CASSLTSGRAKDEQFF.